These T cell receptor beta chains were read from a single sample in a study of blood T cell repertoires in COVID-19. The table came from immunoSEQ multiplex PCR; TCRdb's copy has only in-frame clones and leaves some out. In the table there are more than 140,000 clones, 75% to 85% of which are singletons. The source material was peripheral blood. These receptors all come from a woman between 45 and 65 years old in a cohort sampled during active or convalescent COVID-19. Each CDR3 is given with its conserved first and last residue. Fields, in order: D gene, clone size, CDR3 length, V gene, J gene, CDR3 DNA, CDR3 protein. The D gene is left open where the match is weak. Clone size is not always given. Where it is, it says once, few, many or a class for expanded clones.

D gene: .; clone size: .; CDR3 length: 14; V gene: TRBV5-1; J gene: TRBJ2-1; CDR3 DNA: TGCGCCAGCAGCTTGGACTGGGACGAAATACAGGGGTTCTTC; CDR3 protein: CASSLDWDEIQGFF
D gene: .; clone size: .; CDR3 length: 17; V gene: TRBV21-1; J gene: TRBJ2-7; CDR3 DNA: TGTGCCAGCACCCCCGAAGGAGAGGGTCGAGAGAGCTACGAGCAGTACTTC; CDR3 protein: CASTPEGEGRESYEQYF
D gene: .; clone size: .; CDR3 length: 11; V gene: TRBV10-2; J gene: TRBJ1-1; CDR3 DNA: TGCGCCAGCAGTGAGCAGATTGAAGCTTTCTTT; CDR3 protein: CASSEQIEAFF
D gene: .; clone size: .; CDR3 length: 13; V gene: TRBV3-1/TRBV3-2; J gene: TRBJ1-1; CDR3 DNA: TGTGCCAGCAGCCAAGCCAAGGGGGATGAAGCTTTCTTT; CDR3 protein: CASSQAKGDEAFF
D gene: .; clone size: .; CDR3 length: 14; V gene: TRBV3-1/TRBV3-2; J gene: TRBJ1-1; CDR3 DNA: TGTGCCAGCAGCCAAGGAATCGGGTTTACTGAAGCTTTCTTT; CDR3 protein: CASSQGIGFTEAFF
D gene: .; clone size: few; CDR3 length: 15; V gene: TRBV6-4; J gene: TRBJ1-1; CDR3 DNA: TGTGCCAGCAGTGACTCGACAGCCCCGAACACTGAAGCTTTCTTT; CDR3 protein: CASSDSTAPNTEAFF
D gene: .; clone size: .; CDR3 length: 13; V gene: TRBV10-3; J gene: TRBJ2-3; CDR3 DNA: TGTGCCACGCGTCAGAGCGACAGATACGGGCAGTATTTT; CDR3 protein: CATRQSDRYGQYF
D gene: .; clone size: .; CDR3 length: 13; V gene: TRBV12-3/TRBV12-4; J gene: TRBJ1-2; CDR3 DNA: TGTGCCAGCAGGCCTCAGGGTGTACATGGCTACACCTTC; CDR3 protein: CASRPQGVHGYTF
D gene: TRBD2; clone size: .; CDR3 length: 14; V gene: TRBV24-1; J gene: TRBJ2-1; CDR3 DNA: TGTGCCACCAGTGATTTTCGGGGGGGCAATGAGCAGTTCTTC; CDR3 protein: CATSDFRGGNEQFF
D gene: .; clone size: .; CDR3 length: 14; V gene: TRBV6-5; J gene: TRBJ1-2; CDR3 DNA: TGTGCCAGCAGTTACTCGGAGGGGAACTATGGCTACACCTTC; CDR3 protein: CASSYSEGNYGYTF
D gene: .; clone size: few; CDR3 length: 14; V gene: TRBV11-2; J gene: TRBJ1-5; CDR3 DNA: TGTGCCAGCAGCTTAGGCGGCGGCTATCAGCCCCAGCATTTT; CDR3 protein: CASSLGGGYQPQHF
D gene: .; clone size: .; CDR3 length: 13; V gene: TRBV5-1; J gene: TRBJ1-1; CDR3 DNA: TGCGCCAGCAGCTCACAGGGGAACACTGAAGCTTTCTTT; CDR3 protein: CASSSQGNTEAFF
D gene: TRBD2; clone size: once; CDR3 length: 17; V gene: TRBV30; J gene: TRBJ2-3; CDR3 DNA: TGTGCCTGGAGTGTACCCGGTAGTTTAGCGGGGGGGTATACGCAGTATTTT; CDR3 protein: CAWSVPGSLAGGYTQYF
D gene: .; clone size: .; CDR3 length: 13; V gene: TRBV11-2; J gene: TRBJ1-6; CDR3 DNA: TGTGCCAGCAGCCCTAATCAAGAGACACCCCTCCACTTT; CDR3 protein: CASSPNQETPLHF
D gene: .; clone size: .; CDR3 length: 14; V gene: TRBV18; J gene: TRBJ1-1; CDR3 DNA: TGTGCCAGCTCACCAGGAGTTGTGAACACTGAAGCTTTCTTT; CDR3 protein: CASSPGVVNTEAFF
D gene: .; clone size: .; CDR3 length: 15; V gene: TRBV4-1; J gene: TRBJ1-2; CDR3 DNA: TGCGCCAGCAGCCAAGATGTACAGGGTTTTAGTGGCTACACCTTC; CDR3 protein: CASSQDVQGFSGYTF
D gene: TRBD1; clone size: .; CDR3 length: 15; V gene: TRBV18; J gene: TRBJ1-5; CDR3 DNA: TGTGCCAGCTCACCAGGGGACAGCCAGAATCAGCCCCAGCATTTT; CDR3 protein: CASSPGDSQNQPQHF
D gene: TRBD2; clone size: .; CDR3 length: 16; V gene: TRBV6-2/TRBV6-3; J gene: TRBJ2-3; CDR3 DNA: TGTGCCAGCAGTTGGTTAGCGGGGGGGCGGGCAGATACGCAGTATTTT; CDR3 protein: CASSWLAGGRADTQYF
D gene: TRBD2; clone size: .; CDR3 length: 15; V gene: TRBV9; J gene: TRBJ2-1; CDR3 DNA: TGTGCCAGCAGCGTAGAACTAGCGGGGCACAATGAGCAGTTCTTC; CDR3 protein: CASSVELAGHNEQFF
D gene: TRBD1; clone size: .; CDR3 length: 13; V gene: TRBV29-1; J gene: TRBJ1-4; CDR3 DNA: TGCAGCGTGGGACAGGGGGCGGGCGAAAAACTGTTTTTT; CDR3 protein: CSVGQGAGEKLFF
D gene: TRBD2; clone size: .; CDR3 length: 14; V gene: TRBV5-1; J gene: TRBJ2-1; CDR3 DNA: TGCGCCAGCAGCTCCGCGGGGGGCCGGGATGAGCAGTTCTTC; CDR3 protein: CASSSAGGRDEQFF
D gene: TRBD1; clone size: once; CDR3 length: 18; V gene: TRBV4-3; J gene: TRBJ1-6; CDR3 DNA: TGCGCCAGCAGCCAAGATTACCCTCTCCCAGGGGGCAATTCACCCCTCCACTTT; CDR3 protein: CASSQDYPLPGGNSPLHF
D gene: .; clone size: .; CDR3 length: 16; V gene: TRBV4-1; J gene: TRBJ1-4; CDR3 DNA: TGCGCCAGCAGCCAAGATGTGGCCAGGGCGGCTGAAAAACTGTTTTTT; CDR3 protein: CASSQDVARAAEKLFF
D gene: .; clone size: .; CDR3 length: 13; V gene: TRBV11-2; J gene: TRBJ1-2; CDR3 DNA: TGTGCCAGCAGCTTCTCCCGGAACTATGGCTACACCTTC; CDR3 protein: CASSFSRNYGYTF
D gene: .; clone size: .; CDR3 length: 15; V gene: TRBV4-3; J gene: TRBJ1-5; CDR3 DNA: TGCGCCAGCAGCCAAGAAGCAGGGTTTGTTCAGCCCCAGCATTTT; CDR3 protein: CASSQEAGFVQPQHF
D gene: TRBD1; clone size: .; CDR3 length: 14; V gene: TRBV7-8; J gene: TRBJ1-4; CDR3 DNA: TGTGCCAGCAGCGCCGGGACAGGAAATGAAAAACTGTTTTTT; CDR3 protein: CASSAGTGNEKLFF
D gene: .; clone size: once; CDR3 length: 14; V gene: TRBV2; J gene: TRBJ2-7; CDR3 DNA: TGTGCCAGCAGTAGGAGGACGATACCCTACGAGCAGTACTTC; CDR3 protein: CASSRRTIPYEQYF
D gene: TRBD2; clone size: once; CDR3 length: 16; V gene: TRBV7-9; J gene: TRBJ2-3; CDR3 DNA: TGTGCCAGCAGATCCGGGACTAGCGGGGGAGAAGATACGCAGTATTTT; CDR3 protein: CASRSGTSGGEDTQYF
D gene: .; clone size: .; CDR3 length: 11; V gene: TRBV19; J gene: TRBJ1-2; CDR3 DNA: TGTGCCAGTAGTTCCCAGACAGGTGTGATCTTC; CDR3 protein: CASSSQTGVIF
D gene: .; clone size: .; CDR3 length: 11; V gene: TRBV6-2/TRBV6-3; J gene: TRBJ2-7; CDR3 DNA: TGTGCCAGCAGTCGTGACAGGCCCAAGTACTTC; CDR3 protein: CASSRDRPKYF
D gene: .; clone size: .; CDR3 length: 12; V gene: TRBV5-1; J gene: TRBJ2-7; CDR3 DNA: TGCGCCAGCAGCTCACTCCCCTACGAGCAGTACTTC; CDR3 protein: CASSSLPYEQYF
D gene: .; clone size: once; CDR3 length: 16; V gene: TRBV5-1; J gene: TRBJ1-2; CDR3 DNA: TGCGCCAGCAGCTTGGAAGGAGACCTAACCTGGGATGGCTACACCTTC; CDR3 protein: CASSLEGDLTWDGYTF
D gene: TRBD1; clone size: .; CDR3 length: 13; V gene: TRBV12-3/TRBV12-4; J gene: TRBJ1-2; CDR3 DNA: TGTGCCAGCAGCATACAGGGGGCGCGTGGCTACACCTTC; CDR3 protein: CASSIQGARGYTF
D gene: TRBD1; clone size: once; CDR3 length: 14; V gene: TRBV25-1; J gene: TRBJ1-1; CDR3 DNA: TGTGCCAGCAGTGTCCCGGGACAGGGGGCTGAAGCTTTCTTT; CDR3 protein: CASSVPGQGAEAFF
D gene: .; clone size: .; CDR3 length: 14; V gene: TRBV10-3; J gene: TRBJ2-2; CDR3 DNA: TGTGCCATCAGAACATCTCCCGACACCGGGGAGCTGTTTTTT; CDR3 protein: CAIRTSPDTGELFF
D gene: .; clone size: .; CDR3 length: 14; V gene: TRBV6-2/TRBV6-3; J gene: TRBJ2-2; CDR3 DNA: TGTGCCAGCAGTGCCATCGGGTTCACCGGGGAGCTGTTTTTT; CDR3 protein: CASSAIGFTGELFF
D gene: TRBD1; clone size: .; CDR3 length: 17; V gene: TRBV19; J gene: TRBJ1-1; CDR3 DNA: TGTGCCAGTACTCGACCACCCGGGACAGGGTCTTTCACTGAAGCTTTCTTT; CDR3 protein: CASTRPPGTGSFTEAFF
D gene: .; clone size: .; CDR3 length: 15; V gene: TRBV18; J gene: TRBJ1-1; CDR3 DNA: TGTGCCAGCTCACCAGGCCACCCTGGGAACACTGAAGCTTTCTTT; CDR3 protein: CASSPGHPGNTEAFF
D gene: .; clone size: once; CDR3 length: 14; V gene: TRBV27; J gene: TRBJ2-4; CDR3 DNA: TGTGCCAGCAGGAGTGCCGGGGCCAAAAACATTCAGTACTTC; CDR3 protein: CASRSAGAKNIQYF
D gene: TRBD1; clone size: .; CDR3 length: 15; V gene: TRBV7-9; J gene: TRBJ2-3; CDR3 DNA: TGTGCCAGCAGCCGGGGGACAGGGGAGACAGATACGCAGTATTTT; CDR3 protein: CASSRGTGETDTQYF
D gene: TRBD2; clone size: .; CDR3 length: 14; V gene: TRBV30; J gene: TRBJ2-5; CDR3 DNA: TGTGCCTGGAGTGTCTCTACGGGAGGAGAGACCCAGTACTTC; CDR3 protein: CAWSVSTGGETQYF
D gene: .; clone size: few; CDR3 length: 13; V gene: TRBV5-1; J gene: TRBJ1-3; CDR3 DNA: TGCGCCAGCAGTGAGGGTGCTGGAAACACCATATATTTT; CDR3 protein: CASSEGAGNTIYF
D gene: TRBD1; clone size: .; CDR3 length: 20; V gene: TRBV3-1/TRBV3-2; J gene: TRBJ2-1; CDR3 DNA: TGTGCCAGCAGCCCCGCCAGGGGGATAACAGGACGGACTGAGCAATTCCTGAGGTTCTTC; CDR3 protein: CASSPARGITGRTEQFLRFF
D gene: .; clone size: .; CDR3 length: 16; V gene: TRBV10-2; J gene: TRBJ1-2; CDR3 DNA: TGCGCCAGCAGCCAAACAACAGGGAGCCCCAACTATGGCTACACCTTC; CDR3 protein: CASSQTTGSPNYGYTF
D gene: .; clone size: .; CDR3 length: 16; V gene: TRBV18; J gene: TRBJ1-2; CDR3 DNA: TGTGCCAGCTCTCCAAGGGCAAACAGGGAAGTCTATGGCTACACCTTC; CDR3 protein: CASSPRANREVYGYTF
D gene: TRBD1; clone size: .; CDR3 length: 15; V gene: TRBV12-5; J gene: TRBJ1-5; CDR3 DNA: TGTGCTAGTGGCCAAGACAGGGGCGGCAATCAGCCCCAGCATTTT; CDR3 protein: CASGQDRGGNQPQHF
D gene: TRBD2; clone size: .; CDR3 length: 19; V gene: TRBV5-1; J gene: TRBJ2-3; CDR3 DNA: TGCGCCAGCAGCTTGGAAGCCCTCTTCCTAGCGGGGGGGGGTGATACGCAGTATTTT; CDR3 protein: CASSLEALFLAGGGDTQYF
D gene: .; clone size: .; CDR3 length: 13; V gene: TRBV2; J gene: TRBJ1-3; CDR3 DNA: TGTGCCACCCTGGGGGAGGCTGGAAACACCATATATTTT; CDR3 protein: CATLGEAGNTIYF
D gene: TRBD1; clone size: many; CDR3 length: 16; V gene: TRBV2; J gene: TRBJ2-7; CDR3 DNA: TGTGCCAGCAGTGAATCCCCGGGCAGGGGGCCAGACGAGCAGTACTTC; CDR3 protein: CASSESPGRGPDEQYF
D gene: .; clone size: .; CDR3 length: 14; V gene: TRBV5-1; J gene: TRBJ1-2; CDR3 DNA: TGCGCCAGCAGCTTACGACAGGACCACTATGGCTACACCTTC; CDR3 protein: CASSLRQDHYGYTF
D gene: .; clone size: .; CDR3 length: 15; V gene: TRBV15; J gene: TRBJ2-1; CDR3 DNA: TGTGCCACCAGCAGAGATAGACTAGGGAGAAATGAGCAGTTCTTC; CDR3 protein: CATSRDRLGRNEQFF
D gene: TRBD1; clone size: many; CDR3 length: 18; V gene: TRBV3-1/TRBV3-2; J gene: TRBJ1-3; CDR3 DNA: TGTGCCAGCAGCCAAGATTGGGGGCAGGACAGGGGTCGATACACCATATATTTT; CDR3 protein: CASSQDWGQDRGRYTIYF
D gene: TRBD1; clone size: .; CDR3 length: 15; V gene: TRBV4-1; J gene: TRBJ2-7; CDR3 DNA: TGCGCCAGCAGCCAAGTTCTACAGAATCCGGGACAGGGTAACTTC; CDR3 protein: CASSQVLQNPGQGNF